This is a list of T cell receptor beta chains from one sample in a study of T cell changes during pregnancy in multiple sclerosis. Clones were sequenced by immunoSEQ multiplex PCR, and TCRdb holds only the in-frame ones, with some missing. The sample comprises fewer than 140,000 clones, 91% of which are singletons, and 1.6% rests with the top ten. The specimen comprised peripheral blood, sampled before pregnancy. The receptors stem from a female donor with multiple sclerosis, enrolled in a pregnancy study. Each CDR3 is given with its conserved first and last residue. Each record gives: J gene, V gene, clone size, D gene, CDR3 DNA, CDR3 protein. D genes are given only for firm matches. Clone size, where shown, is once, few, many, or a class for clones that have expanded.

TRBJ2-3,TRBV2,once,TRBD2,TGTGCCAGCAGTGGACTAGCGACGCAGTATTTT,CASSGLATQYF
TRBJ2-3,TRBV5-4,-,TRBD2,TGTGCCAGCAGCTTTAGCGGGAGGGGGTTCACAGATACGCAGTATTTT,CASSFSGRGFTDTQYF
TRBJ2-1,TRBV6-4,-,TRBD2,TGTGCCAGCAGTGCCGCTAGCGGTTCCTACAATGAGCAGTTCTTC,CASSAASGSYNEQFF
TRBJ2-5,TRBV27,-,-,TGTGCCAGCAGTTTCCTTTACCAAGAGACCCAGTACTTC,CASSFLYQETQYF
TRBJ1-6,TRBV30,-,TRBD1,TGTGCCTGCAAAGGGGACAGGGGTAATTCACCCCTCCACTTT,CACKGDRGNSPLHF
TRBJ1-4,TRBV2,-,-,TGTGCCAGCAGATTACAGGCGACTAATGAAAAACTGTTTTTT,CASRLQATNEKLFF
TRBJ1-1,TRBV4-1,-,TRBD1,TGCGCCAGCAGCCAAGATGAGCCCCTGACAGGGTTGAACACTGAAGCTTTCTTT,CASSQDEPLTGLNTEAFF
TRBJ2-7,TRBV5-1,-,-,TGCGCCAGCAGCCTAGGACAAGGTAACTACGAGCAGTACTTC,CASSLGQGNYEQYF
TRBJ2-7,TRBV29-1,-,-,TGCAGCGTTGAAGGACAGAGCTACGAGCAGTACTTC,CSVEGQSYEQYF
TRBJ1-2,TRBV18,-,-,TGTGCCAGCTCCCCGCAGGGGAGTCAGGATGGCTACACCTTC,CASSPQGSQDGYTF
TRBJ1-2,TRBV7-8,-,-,TGTGCCAGCAGCGGAGGCGTCGACTATGGCTACACCTTC,CASSGGVDYGYTF
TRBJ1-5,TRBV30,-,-,TGTGCCTGGAGTTCAGGTTTTGTAGATCAGCCCCAGCATTTT,CAWSSGFVDQPQHF
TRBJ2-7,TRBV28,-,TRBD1,TGTGCCAGCAGCCCCGGGGACAGGGACGAGCAGTACTTC,CASSPGDRDEQYF
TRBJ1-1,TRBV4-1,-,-,TGCGCCAGCAGCCAAGATTCAGGGAACACTGAAGCTTTCTTT,CASSQDSGNTEAFF
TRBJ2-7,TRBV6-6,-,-,TGTGCCAGCAGTTCCAGGCCCACTGCGAGGGTGCAGTACTTC,CASSSRPTARVQYF
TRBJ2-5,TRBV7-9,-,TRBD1,TGTGCCAGCAGCGAGAACAGGGGGCTGGGGCTGAACCTTGGGACCCAGTACTTC,CASSENRGLGLNLGTQYF
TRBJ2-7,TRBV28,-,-,TGTGCCAGCAGTTCCACCTGGCCCCACGAGCAGTACTTC,CASSSTWPHEQYF
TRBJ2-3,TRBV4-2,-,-,TGTGCCAGCAGCGAGGGGGATCCTAGCACAGATACGCAGTATTTT,CASSEGDPSTDTQYF
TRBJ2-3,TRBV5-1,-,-,TGCGCCAGCAGCTTGGACGGAGATACGCAGTATTTT,CASSLDGDTQYF
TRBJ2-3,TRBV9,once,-,TGTGCCAGCAGCGTAGCGGCGGGTCCCGGTTCCACAGATACGCAGTATTTT,CASSVAAGPGSTDTQYF
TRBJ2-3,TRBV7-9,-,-,TGTGCCAGCAACAAAGGGGGAGAGACGCAGTATTTT,CASNKGGETQYF
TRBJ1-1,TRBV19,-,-,TGTGCCAGTAGTATTGATAGGGCGGGGAACACTGAAGCTTTCTTT,CASSIDRAGNTEAFF
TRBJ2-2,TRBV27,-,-,TGTGCCAGCGCGTGGGGCGCCGGGGAGCTGTTTTTT,CASAWGAGELFF
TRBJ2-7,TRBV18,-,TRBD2,TGTGCCAGCTCCGATGGGACTAGCGGGGGCTTC,CASSDGTSGGF
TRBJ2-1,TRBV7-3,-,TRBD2,TGTGCCAGCAGCCCCCAACTAGCGGGACGCAATGAGCAGTTCTTC,CASSPQLAGRNEQFF
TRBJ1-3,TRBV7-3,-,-,TGTGCCAGCAGCTCTGACAGTGGAAACACCATATATTTT,CASSSDSGNTIYF